This record covers a single T cell receptor beta chain. In the original workflow: The authors estimated nucleated cell counts from reference gene primer amplification. This table comes from immunoSEQ multiplex PCR, and its TCRdb copy is limited to in-frame clones, with some not included. V and J calls and clone size are as listed in that table; D and trimming were resolved from the DNA. The sample includes a few hundred thousand clones, roughly 87% of them seen just once. The data stem from a study of blood T cell repertoires in COVID-19. About the study: Samples of COVID-19 (acute and convalescent) were obtained from the United States, Italy and Spain. T cells, B-cell-depleted T cells, or PBMCs provided the cDNA or gDNA that served as material.

Germline CDR1 and CDR2: LGHNT and FRNRAP. This CDR3 is built from 15 residues. Trimming took 6 bases from V and 5 from J, leaving 16 bases between them. This sequence joins TRBV12-5 and TRBJ2-2; D ambiguous. Material: peripheral blood. The receptor comes from a woman between 40 and 50 years old who had recovered from COVID-19. CDR3 region: CASGGMIRDTGELFF. The CDR3 coding sequence is TGTGCTAGTGGCGGTATGATTAGAGATACCGGGGAGCTGTTTTTT.